This TCR beta chain appears in the sequencing data of a study of T cell responses to AZD1222 COVID-19 vaccine. The V end lost 5 bases, the J end lost 3 bases, and 7 bases lay between the germline ends. This CDR3 has 13 residues. Some clones are missing from TCRdb's copy, which holds only in-frame ones; the method was immunoSEQ multiplex PCR. Of about 180,000 clones detected, approximately 92% appear once; the ten largest clones hold around 0.93%. Sequenced here: peripheral blood, sampled 28 days after the second dose of the MenACWY control vaccine. The receptor comes from an adult who received the MenACWY meningococcal vaccine as a control. V is TRBV12-3 or TRBV12-4 and J is TRBJ1-4; D ambiguous. The CDR3 region is CASSPGSNEKLFF. The DNA of the CDR3 is TGTGCCAGCAGTCCAGGTTCTAATGAAAAACTGTTTTTT.